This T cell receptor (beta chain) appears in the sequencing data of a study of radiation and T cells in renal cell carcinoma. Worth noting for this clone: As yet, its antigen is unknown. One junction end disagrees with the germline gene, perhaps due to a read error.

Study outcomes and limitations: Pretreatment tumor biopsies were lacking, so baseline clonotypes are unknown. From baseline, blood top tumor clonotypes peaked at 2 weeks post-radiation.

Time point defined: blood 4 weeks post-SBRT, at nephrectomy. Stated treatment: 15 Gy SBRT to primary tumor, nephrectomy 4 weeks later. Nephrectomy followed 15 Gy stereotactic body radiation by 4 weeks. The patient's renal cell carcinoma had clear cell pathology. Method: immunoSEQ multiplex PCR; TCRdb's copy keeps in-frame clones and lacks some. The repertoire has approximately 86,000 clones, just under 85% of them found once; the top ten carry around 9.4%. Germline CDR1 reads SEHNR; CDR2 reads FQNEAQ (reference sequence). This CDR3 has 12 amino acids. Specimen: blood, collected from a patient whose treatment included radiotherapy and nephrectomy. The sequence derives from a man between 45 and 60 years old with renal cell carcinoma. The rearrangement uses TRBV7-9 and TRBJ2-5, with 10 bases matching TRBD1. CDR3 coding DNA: TGTGCCAGCAGCTTACCTGGGGGACAGGGGAACTTC. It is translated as CASSLPGGQGNF.